The 17 T cell receptor beta chains listed next were all sequenced from one sample in a study of shared clonotypes between healthy human individuals. This table comes from immunoSEQ multiplex PCR, and its TCRdb copy is limited to in-frame clones, with some not included. The sample has 2 million to 2.5 million clones; 90% to 96% are singletons. The specimen sequenced was naive CD4+ T cells sorted from blood. Subset indicated: CD45RA+ positively selected. The receptors derive from a man between 18 and 35 years old in good health.

J is TRBJ1-2 and V is TRBV27; the match to TRBD1 covers 7 bases. CDR3 length equals 15 residues. The V gene end was trimmed by 5 bases and the J gene end by 1 base; junction bases not matched to a gene: 7. Germline loops: CDR1 MNHEY, CDR2 SMNVEV (reference sequence). The CDR3 sequence is CASSPEGTVNYGYTF. The CDR3 DNA follows: TGTGCCAGCAGTCCCGAAGGGACAGTTAACTATGGCTACACCTTC.

The rearrangement joins TRBV7-9 to TRBJ2-3, with D tentatively TRBD1 or TRBD2 (5 bases each). Trimming removed 5 bases from V and 5 bases from J, with 17 bases in between. CDR3 length equals 15 residues. CDR1 SEHNR and CDR2 FQNEAQ come from the germline V gene (reference sequence). CDR3 protein: CASSLDPGRGDTQYF. The CDR3 DNA is TGTGCCAGCAGCCTTGACCCGGGAAGGGGAGATACGCAGTATTTT.

The rearrangement joins TRBV5-6 to TRBJ2-5; 8 bases agree with TRBD2. This CDR3 has 12 amino acids. CDR1 is SGHDT, CDR2 YYEEEE, per germline. With V trimmed by 6 bases and J by 5 bases, 3 bases remained unmatched. The CDR3 spells CASTAGAETQYF. CDR3 nucleotides: TGTGCCAGCACAGCGGGAGCGGAGACCCAGTACTTC.

This chain uses TRBV30 with TRBJ2-3, with 12 nucleotides matching TRBD2. The CDR3 runs 13 residues. CDR1 is GTSNPN and CDR2 is SVGIG in the germline V gene (reference sequence). V was clipped by 4 bases and J by 6 bases; unmatched bases: 2. This CDR3 is CAWKLAGGDTQYF. DNA for the CDR3: TGTGCCTGGAAACTAGCGGGGGGCGATACGCAGTATTTT.

The J gene is TRBJ1-2, the V gene TRBV19; 8 positions match TRBD1. Losses at the gene ends were 10 bases for V and 7 bases for J; bases not matched to a gene: 17. CDR3 length: 15 residues. Germline V gives CDR1 LNHDA, CDR2 SQIVND (reference sequence). CDR3 sequence reads: CATQTRTGFMGGYTF. The CDR3 DNA reads TGTGCCACCCAGACTAGGACAGGGTTTATGGGTGGCTACACCTTC.

The table lists this clone with a few counts. This chain connects TRBV10-1 to TRBJ2-7; TRBD1 is a possible D gene (5 bases). V was pared by 11 bases and J by 6 bases, with 17 bases between. Germline CDR1 is WNHNN and CDR2 is SYGVQD (reference sequence). The CDR3 is 12 residues long. The CDR3 region is CASLWQGGEQYF. DNA for the CDR3: TGCGCCTCCCTGTGGCAGGGTGGCGAGCAGTACTTC.

With respect to this clone: Other nucleotide sequences from this sample produce the same CDR3. The rearrangement uses TRBV6-5 and TRBJ2-1; tentative D call: TRBD2 (6 bases). CDR1 is MNHEY and CDR2 is SVGAGI in the germline V gene. The V end was cut by 5 bases, the J end by 0 bases, with 11 bases between. The CDR3 is 15 residues long. CDR3 in amino acids: CASSPRGSSYNEQFF. CDR3 in DNA: TGTGCCAGCAGTCCCCGGGGGAGCTCCTACAATGAGCAGTTCTTC.

This chain connects TRBV27 to TRBJ2-1, with 11 bases lining up with TRBD2. Germline V gene lookup returns CDR1 MNHEY and CDR2 SMNVEV (reference sequence). The CDR3 consists of 14 residues. The trim removed 0 bases at V and 11 bases at J, leaving 3 bases unmatched. The CDR3 bases are TGTGCCAGCAGTTTATCGGGGACTAGCGGAAAGCAGTTCTTC. It encodes CASSLSGTSGKQFF.

The chain couples TRBV6-5 to TRBJ1-2; D uncertain. The CDR3 consists of 10 residues. In germline, CDR1 is MNHEY, CDR2 SVGAGI. Trimming stripped 7 bases from V and 6 bases from J, with 6 bases between. CDR3 nucleotides: TGTGCCAGCAAAAGAGATGGCTACACCTTC. Translation: CASKRDGYTF.

The chain carries TRBV9 and TRBJ1-1, with D unresolved. The V gene's germline CDR1 is SGDLS and CDR2 YYNGEE. The CDR3 consists of 14 residues. Trimming took off 0 bases at V and 0 bases at J, with 6 bases between the two ends. The CDR3 loop is CASSVEQLNTEAFF. The CDR3, as DNA: TGTGCCAGCAGCGTAGAGCAGTTGAACACTGAAGCTTTCTTT. Together with reference TRBV9 and TRBJ1-1, the CDR3 gives the full variable domain: DSGVTQTPKHLITATGQRVTLRCSPRSGDLSVYWYQQSLDQGLQFLIQYYNGEERAKGNILERFSAQQFPDLHSELNLSSLELGDSALYFCASSVEQLNTEAFFGQGTRLTVV.

The chain joins TRBV5-1 to TRBJ2-1; TRBD2 aligns across 11 bases. The V and J ends lost 5 bases and 0 bases, in that order; junction bases with no gene match: 7. Germline CDR1 reads SGHRS; CDR2 reads YFSETQ. The CDR3 has 17 amino acids. The CDR3 loop reads CASRTRLAGRSYNEQFF. As DNA, the CDR3 is TGCGCCAGCAGGACGAGACTAGCGGGGCGCTCCTACAATGAGCAGTTCTTC.

This chain uses TRBV2 with TRBJ1-1, with TRBD1 identical over 7 bases. This CDR3 contains 12 residues. Germline V gives CDR1 SNHLY, CDR2 FYNNEI. V shed 6 bases, J shed 10 bases, and the junction held 8 bases outside the gene matches. CDR3 residues: CASRVDRAGAFF. The CDR3 bases are TGTGCCAGCAGGGTAGACAGGGCGGGAGCTTTCTTT.

The chain combines TRBV6-5 with TRBJ1-4, with 7 bases aligning to TRBD1. Germline CDR1 is MNHEY and CDR2 is SVGAGI. The trim removed 6 bases at V and 7 bases at J, leaving 8 bases unmatched. The CDR3 sequence is 14 residues long. This chain's CDR3 is CASSQGGAGEKLFF. CDR3 sequence (DNA): TGTGCCAGCAGCCAGGGGGGCGCCGGTGAAAAACTGTTTTTT.

The CDR3 nucleotides are TGCGCCAGCAGCCAAGTTGTTGAAAAACTGTTTTTT. It encodes CASSQVVEKLFF. The genes are TRBV4-1 and TRBJ1-4; the D is unclear. V lost 1 base and J 7 bases, leaving 4 bases between the germline ends. There are 12 residues in the CDR3. Germline CDR1 reads MGHRA; CDR2 reads YSYEKL.

The rearrangement uses TRBV7-2 and TRBJ1-5; 8 bases line up with TRBD1. The CDR3 runs to 18 residues. Germline loops: CDR1 SGHTA, CDR2 FQGNSA. Trimming at V came to 1 base and at J to 4 bases, leaving 12 bases not matched to a gene. The CDR3 DNA reads TGTGCCAGCAGCTTAGTGTCGCCGGGACAGGTTCCAAATCAGCCCCAGCATTTT. This codes for CASSLVSPGQVPNQPQHF.

The chain carries TRBV28 and TRBJ2-7; D uncertain. Germline V CDR1 and CDR2: MDHEN, SYDVKM. The CDR3 covers 10 residues. The CDR3 protein is CASSLRFSSV. In DNA form, the CDR3 reads TGTGCCAGCAGTTTAAGATTCAGTTCCGTC.

The gene calls are TRBV29-1 and TRBJ1-3; D remains unclear. Trimming pared 5 bases from V and 0 bases from J, leaving 11 bases between. Per the germline V gene, CDR1 is SQVTM and CDR2 is ANQGSEA. This CDR3 contains 14 residues. The CDR3 sequence: CSVQFSGSGNTIYF. The CDR3, as DNA: TGCAGCGTTCAATTTTCGGGCTCTGGAAACACCATATATTTT.